These 9 T cell receptor beta chains came from one sample sequenced in a study of T cells after yellow fever vaccination. One entry per CDR3 protein, called by TCRdb with MiXCR from the 5' RACE reads. The data contain over 150,000 distinct CDR3 sequences, approximately 6.2% of them singletons. Material: CD4+ T cells sorted from PBMCs, obtained on the day of the first yellow fever vaccination. These receptors all stem from a young man who received the YFV17D yellow fever vaccine.

A few counts support this clonotype. J is TRBJ2-7 and V is TRBV6-2 or TRBV6-3; D unresolved. The CDR3 has 13 residues. Germline V gene data show CDR1 as MNHEY and CDR2 as SVGEGT. Trimming took 6 bases from V and 3 from J, leaving 12 bases between them. The CDR3 protein is CASREFSRYEQYV. In DNA, the CDR3 is TGTGCCAGCAGGGAGTTTAGTCGCTACGAGCAGTACGTC.

The chain links TRBV20-1 to TRBJ1-1, with 9 bases lining up with TRBD1. The V and J ends lost 0 bases and 5 bases, in that order; junction bases with no gene match: 7. This CDR3 spans 15 amino acids. Per the germline V gene, CDR1 is DFQATT and CDR2 is SNEGSKA (reference sequence). CDR3 sequence reads: CSARDVDRGRTEAFF. The CDR3 nucleotides read TGCAGTGCTAGAGACGTGGACAGGGGTCGAACTGAAGCTTTCTTT.

This clonotype was recorded at least ten times. The gene calls are TRBV12-3 or TRBV12-4 and TRBJ2-6; no firm D call. CDR3 length equals 16 residues. The V gene lost 3 bases and the J gene lost 0 bases, with 9 bases spanning the gap. CDR3 DNA sequence: TGTGCCAGCAGTTTTAGGGCCGGCTCTGGGGCCAACGTCCTGACTTTC. It translates to CASSFRAGSGANVLTF.

The chain combines TRBV7-9 with TRBJ1-2; perhaps TRBD1 as D (5 bases). V lost 0 bases, J lost 2 bases, and 7 bases lay in between. Germline lookup yields CDR1 SEHNR and CDR2 FQNEAQ (reference sequence). The CDR3 runs 14 residues. The CDR3 loop is CASSLARGNYGYTF. In nucleotides, the CDR3 is TGTGCCAGCAGCTTAGCGCGGGGGAACTATGGCTACACCTTC. The full variable domain, with the rest looked up from reference TRBV7-9 and TRBJ1-2, is DTGVSQNPRHKITKRGQNVTFRCDPISEHNRLYWYRQTLGQGPEFLTYFQNEAQLEKSRLLSDRFSAERPKGSFSTLEIQRTEQGDSAMYLCASSLARGNYGYTFGSGTRLTVV.

This clonotype was observed a few times. The J gene is TRBJ1-2, the V gene TRBV4-3; tentative D call: TRBD1 (5 bases). The CDR3 has 15 amino acids. V was clipped by 0 bases and J by 4 bases, with 12 bases between them. The germline gives CDR1 LGHNA, CDR2 YSLEER. The DNA for the CDR3 is TGCGCCAGCAGCCAAGATCCGGGACTTTCCTATGGCTACACCTTC. Protein sequence: CASSQDPGLSYGYTF.

This clonotype was counted many times. This chain joins TRBV4-3 and TRBJ2-7, with 10 bases lining up with TRBD1. The J segment lost 2 bases and the V segment lost 0 bases, leaving 4 bases of the junction unmatched. The CDR3 loop spans 16 amino acids. From germline, CDR1 is LGHNA and CDR2 YSLEER. This chain's CDR3 is CASSQDLGTGAYEQYF. In nucleotides, the CDR3 is TGCGCCAGCAGCCAAGATCTCGGGACAGGGGCCTACGAGCAGTACTTC.

This clonotype has ten or more counts. The chain links TRBV7-2 to TRBJ1-2, with D maybe TRBD1 (5 bases). This CDR3 contains 15 residues. V was clipped by 2 bases and J by 8 bases, with 18 bases between them. Germline CDR1 is SGHTA and CDR2 is FQGNSA. CDR3 residues: CASSLSSGTMNGYTF. The CDR3 bases are TGTGCCAGCAGCTTATCATCCGGGACCATGAACGGCTACACCTTC.

The sample holds a few counts of this clonotype. The chain recombines TRBV10-3 with TRBJ2-6; D may be TRBD1 (6 bases). CDR1 ENHRY and CDR2 SYGVKD come from the germline V gene. Deletions cut 5 bases from V and 4 bases from J, with 15 bases between. The CDR3 contains 16 residues. The chain's CDR3 is CAISTHSTGGANVLTF. In DNA, the CDR3 is TGTGCCATCAGTACCCATTCGACAGGAGGGGCCAACGTCCTGACTTTC.

A word on this clonotype: A read error may be the cause here, since a much bigger clone is one base away. The chain joins TRBV20-1 to TRBJ2-7, with D perhaps TRBD1 (6 bases). Trimming cost V 7 bases and J 6 bases, with 22 bases left between them. This CDR3 is 14 amino acids long. Germline lookup yields CDR1 DFQATT and CDR2 SNEGSKA (reference sequence). The CDR3 coding sequence is TGCAGTGGTGGGAGAGCAGGGGCCGGGCCCGAGCAGTACGTC. Its protein is CSGGRAGAGPEQYV.